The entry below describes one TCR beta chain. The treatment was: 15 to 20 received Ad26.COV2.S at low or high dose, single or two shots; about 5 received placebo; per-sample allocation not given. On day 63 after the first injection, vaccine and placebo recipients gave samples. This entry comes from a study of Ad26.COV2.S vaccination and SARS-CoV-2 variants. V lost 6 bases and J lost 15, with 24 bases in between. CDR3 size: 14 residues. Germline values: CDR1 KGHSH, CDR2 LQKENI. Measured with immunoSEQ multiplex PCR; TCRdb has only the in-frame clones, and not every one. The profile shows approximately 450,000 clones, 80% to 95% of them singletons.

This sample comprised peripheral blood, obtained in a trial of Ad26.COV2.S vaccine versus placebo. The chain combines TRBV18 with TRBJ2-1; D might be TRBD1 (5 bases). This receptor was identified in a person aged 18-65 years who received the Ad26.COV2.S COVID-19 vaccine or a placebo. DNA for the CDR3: TGTGCCAGCTCCCCATCTGGGCTCCCAACAGGTAGGTTCTTC. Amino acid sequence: CASSPSGLPTGRFF.